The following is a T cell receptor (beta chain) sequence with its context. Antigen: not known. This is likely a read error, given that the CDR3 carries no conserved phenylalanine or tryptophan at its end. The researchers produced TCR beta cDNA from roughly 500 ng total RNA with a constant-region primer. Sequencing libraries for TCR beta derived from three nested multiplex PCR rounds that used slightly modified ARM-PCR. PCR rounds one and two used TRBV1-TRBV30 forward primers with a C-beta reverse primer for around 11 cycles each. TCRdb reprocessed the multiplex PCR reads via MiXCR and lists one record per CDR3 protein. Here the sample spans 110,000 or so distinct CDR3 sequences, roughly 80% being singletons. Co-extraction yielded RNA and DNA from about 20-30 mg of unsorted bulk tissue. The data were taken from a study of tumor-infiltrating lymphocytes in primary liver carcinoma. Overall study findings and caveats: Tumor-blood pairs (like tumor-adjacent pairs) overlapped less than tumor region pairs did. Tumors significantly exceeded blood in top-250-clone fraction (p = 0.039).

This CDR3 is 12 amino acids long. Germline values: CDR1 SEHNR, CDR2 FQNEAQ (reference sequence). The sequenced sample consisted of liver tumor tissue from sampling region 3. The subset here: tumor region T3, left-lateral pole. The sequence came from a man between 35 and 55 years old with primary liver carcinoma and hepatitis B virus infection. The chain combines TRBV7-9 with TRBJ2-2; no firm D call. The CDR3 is CASSFTTGQLFS. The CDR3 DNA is TGTGCCAGCAGCTTTACGACCGGGCAGCTGTTTTCT.